Reported below is one T cell receptor (beta chain). What it binds is not known. This specimen belongs to a study of T cells after posttransplantation cyclophosphamide. Study observations and caveats: Recipient CMV seropositivity and CMV reactivation strongly tracked TRB clonality. Donor CD8+ memory clones often dominated recipient blood repertoires at later times. Skin or GI-infiltrating T cells shared few TRB sequences with blood.

Cells defined as naive were viable CD3+CD4+ or CD3+CD8+ and CCR7+CD45RA+CD45RO-CD95-CD27+CD28+. This related bone marrow graft donor gave peripheral blood on the day of marrow donation. Clones were read by immunoSEQ multiplex PCR, and TCRdb kept only the in-frame ones, dropping some. The sample yields over 20,000 clones, 95% to 98% seen once. The sample comprised naive CD4+ T cells sorted from PBMCs. The clonotype was recovered from a man between 50 and 59 years old in good health, CMV-negative, and a related stem cell transplant donor.

CDR3 coding DNA: TGTGCCAGCAGCTTAGGAGACAGGGGGGGTAACATTCAGTACTTC. It is translated as CASSLGDRGGNIQYF. The chain uses TRBV7-9 and TRBJ2-4; 9 positions agree with TRBD1. The CDR3 covers 15 residues. CDR1 is SEHNR, CDR2 FQNEAQ, per germline (reference sequence). With V trimmed by 1 base and J by 7 bases, 5 bases remained unmatched.